Each of the 14 T cell receptor beta chains below was sequenced from the same sample in a study of CD8 T cells in ankylosing spondylitis. Each CDR3 protein is one row after TCRdb ran MiXCR on the 5' RACE reads. The sample lists about 750,000 distinct CDR3 sequences, under 20% seen once, with approximately 18% in the top ten. These receptors lack a known antigen. Notes on the study in general: Eight or nine highly homologous variants formed a TCR beta motif that appeared characteristic of ankylosing spondylitis blood.

The material sequenced was blood, either unsorted or a sorted T cell fraction (not recorded which). Every receptor here comes from a male donor with ankylosing spondylitis.

This clonotype was recorded a few times. The V call is TRBV7-3, the J call TRBJ2-4; no definite D call. V gave up 2 bases and J gave up 2 bases, with 16 bases separating them. Per the germline V gene, CDR1 is SGHTA and CDR2 is FQGTGA. The CDR3 is made up of 17 amino acids. The CDR3 region is CASSLSGSGLTKNIQYF. DNA of the CDR3: TGTGCCAGCAGCTTATCCGGTTCGGGTTTAACCAAAAACATTCAGTACTTC. The entire variable domain, with the rest obtained from reference TRBV7-3 and TRBJ2-4, is as follows: GAGVSQTPSNKVTEKGKYVELRCDPISGHTALYWYRQSLGQGPEFLIYFQGTGAADDSGLPNDRFFAVRPEGSVSTLKIQRTERGDSAVYLCASSLSGSGLTKNIQYFGAGTRLSVL.

The chain couples TRBV10-3 to TRBJ2-7; D not resolved. Germline CDR1 is ENHRY and CDR2 is SYGVKD. V was clipped by 0 bases and J by 5 bases, with 5 bases between them. The CDR3 has 12 residues. This CDR3 reads CAISESQDEQYF. The CDR3 DNA sequence: TGTGCCATCAGTGAGTCGCAAGACGAGCAGTACTTC.

This chain uses TRBV7-8 with TRBJ2-3, with 9 bases identical to TRBD2. Germline-derived CDR1 and CDR2 are SGHVS and FQNEAQ. This CDR3 contains 17 residues. V lost 4 bases to trimming and J lost 5 bases; unmatched junction nucleotides: 13. The CDR3 protein is CASSSPLAGHAGDTQYF. In nucleotides, the CDR3 is TGTGCCAGCAGCTCCCCCCTAGCGGGGCACGCTGGAGATACGCAGTATTTT.

This clonotype was counted a few times. The chain has TRBV12-3 or TRBV12-4 and TRBJ1-2; no definite D call. Trimming pared 1 base from V and 8 bases from J, leaving 11 bases between. The CDR3 runs 13 residues. The CDR3: CASSLDRSGGYTF. For the CDR3, the DNA is TGTGCCAGCAGTTTAGACCGATCGGGGGGCTACACCTTC.

This clonotype was seen a handful of times. The genes are TRBV5-6 and TRBJ2-3; D is possibly TRBD1 or TRBD2 (5 bases each). Looked up from germline, CDR1 is SGHDT and CDR2 is YYEEEE. This CDR3 is 13 amino acids long. The V end was cut by 3 bases, the J end by 11 bases, with 16 bases between. CDR3 in amino acids: CASSSPPGREQYF. CDR3 nucleotide sequence: TGTGCCAGCAGCTCCCCCCCGGGACGAGAGCAGTATTTT.

The chain combines TRBV5-6 with TRBJ1-2, with TRBD1 as a possible D gene (5 bases). Trimming removed 3 bases at V and 7 bases at J, with 10 bases between. The CDR3 has 12 amino acids. Germline CDR1 reads SGHDT; CDR2 reads YYEEEE. The CDR3 is CASSYGTAGYTF. The CDR3, as DNA: TGTGCCAGCAGCTACGGGACTGCTGGCTACACCTTC. Full variable domain (remainder filled in from reference TRBV5-6 and TRBJ1-2): DAGVTQSPTHLIKTRGQQVTLRCSPKSGHDTVSWYQQALGQGPQFIFQYYEEEERQRGNFPDRFSGHQFPNYSSELNVNALLLGDSALYLCASSYGTAGYTFGSGTRLTVV.

The rearrangement links TRBV12-3 or TRBV12-4 to TRBJ1-4; TRBD1 might be the D (6 bases). Deletions cut 6 bases from V and 7 bases from J, with 15 bases between. CDR3 size: 14 residues. The CDR3 bases are TGTGCCAGCAGCGACACGGGGGGCGGTGAAAAACTGTTTTTT. Its translation is CASSDTGGGEKLFF.

The chain has TRBV29-1 and TRBJ2-7; TRBD2 might be the D (6 bases). Trimming pared 4 bases from V and 7 bases from J, leaving 14 bases between. Germline V gene lookup returns CDR1 SQVTM and CDR2 ANQGSEA. The CDR3 sequence is 12 residues long. CDR3 region: CSVGSGTSEQYF. The CDR3 DNA reads as TGCAGCGTTGGCTCCGGGACTTCTGAGCAGTACTTC.

As to this clonotype: An end of the junction does not agree with germline; a read error may underlie this. The chain uses TRBV12-3 or TRBV12-4 and TRBJ2-5; 9 positions match TRBD2. The CDR3 consists of 18 residues. CDR3 sequence reads: CACSFPDGAGGPRKTQYF. In DNA, the CDR3 is TGTGCCTGCAGCTTCCCCGACGGGGCGGGAGGGCCTCGGAAGACCCAGTACTTC.

This clonotype has a handful of counts. The CDR3 DNA reads TGCGCCAGCAGCTTGGTAGGTGGGACAGGGAGGAACGAGCAGTACTTC. This codes for CASSLVGGTGRNEQYF. This chain joins TRBV5-1 and TRBJ2-7; the match to TRBD1 covers 9 bases. The trim removed 0 bases at V and 5 bases at J, leaving 9 bases unmatched. Germline CDR1 is SGHRS and CDR2 is YFSETQ. The CDR3 is 16 residues long.

The chain has TRBV12-3 or TRBV12-4 and TRBJ2-2, with 7 bases matching TRBD2. J was trimmed by 5 bases and V by 6 bases; bases with no gene match: 6. CDR3 size: 14 residues. CDR3 sequence (DNA): TGTGCCAGCAGGAGCGGGATGGGGACCGGGGAGCTGTTTTTT. This gives the protein CASRSGMGTGELFF.

The V gene is TRBV6-1, the J gene TRBJ1-1; perhaps TRBD1 as D (6 bases). V was cut by 7 bases and J by 1 base, with 10 bases left in between. The germline CDR1 and CDR2 sequences are MNHNS and SASEGT. The CDR3 is 13 amino acids. The CDR3 sequence: CASTGEWNTEAFF. DNA of the CDR3: TGTGCCAGCACAGGGGAATGGAACACTGAAGCTTTCTTT.

The chain employs TRBV5-1 and TRBJ2-1; 12 bases are a match to TRBD1. V was pared by 0 bases and J by 8 bases, with 3 bases of the junction left unmatched. Germline-derived CDR1 and CDR2 are SGHRS and YFSETQ. The CDR3 spans 15 residues. The CDR3 DNA reads as TGCGCCAGCAGCTTGGCTGGGACAGGGGGCGATGAGCAGTTCTTC. Translated: CASSLAGTGGDEQFF.

This clonotype was observed a handful of times. The CDR3 DNA reads TGCGCCAGCAGCCAATCACTAGCGGGAGAAACCCTAGGCAATGAGCAGTTCTTC. Residues: CASSQSLAGETLGNEQFF. V and J are TRBV4-3 and TRBJ2-1; TRBD2 matches 11 bases. The CDR3 extends over 18 amino acids. From germline, CDR1 is LGHNA and CDR2 YSLEER. Trimming at V came to 2 bases and at J to 6 bases, leaving 12 bases not matched to a gene.